Sequencing of this TCR beta chain was carried out in a study of T cells expressing NK-cell markers. With the 5' RACE reads reprocessed, TCRdb shows one record per CDR3 protein and no DNA. This sample's clone table lists fewer than 200,000 distinct CDR3 sequences. Details on this clonotype: Antigen: not known.

Study conclusions and caveats: NKG2C+ dominant clonotypes from 5 to 7 donors made up about 1.0-8% of CD8+ T cells.

The sequencing sample was made of blood T cells: a sorted CD56 or NKG2C T cell subset, CD4+ or CD8+ T cells, or bulk PBMC T cells (not recorded which). The origin of this receptor is a woman between 18 and 70 years old in good health.

CDR3 sequence: CASSLGQGAGELFF. The gene calls are TRBV6-5 and TRBJ2-2; the TCRdb call, TRBD1, lacks DNA for checking. Germline-derived CDR1 and CDR2 are MNHEY and SVGAGI. The CDR3 runs 14 residues.